The 13 T cell receptor beta chains given below trace back to one sample, sequenced in a study of blood T cell repertoires in COVID-19. The data were produced by immunoSEQ multiplex PCR, yet TCRdb's version contains in-frame clones alone and is incomplete. The data show fewer than 350,000 clones, with 88% seen just once and 9% to 9.5% held by the top ten. Sequencing input: peripheral blood. The receptors derive from a man aged 18-30 years with active or convalescent COVID-19.

The V and J genes are TRBV27 and TRBJ2-3, with D maybe TRBD1 (6 bases). This CDR3 has 16 amino acids. Trimming shortened V by 5 bases and J by 2 bases, and 17 bases separated the two germline ends. Germline CDR1 reads MNHEY; CDR2 reads SMNVEV (reference sequence). CDR3 in amino acids: CASSLQPPGHTDTQYF. CDR3 DNA: TGTGCCAGCAGTCTCCAACCACCGGGACACACAGATACGCAGTATTTT.

V and J are TRBV21-1 and TRBJ1-5. TRBV21-1 is a pseudogene segment. CDR3 length equals 19 residues. DNA of the CDR3: TGTGCCAGCAGCAAATGCCGGGGGGAGGCCGCCGAAGACAATCAGCCCCAGCATTTT. Amino acid sequence: CASSKCRGEAAEDNQPQHF.

The chain recombines TRBV6-2 or TRBV6-3 with TRBJ1-2, with a tentative D call TRBD1 (5 bases). The CDR3 totals 17 residues. With 2 bases removed from V and 3 bases from J, the gap between germline ends came to 19 bases. Per germline, CDR1 MNHEY and CDR2 SVGEGT. The DNA of the CDR3 is TGTGCCAGCAGTTACGCCCCATTGGGGGGGTACGACTATGGCTACACCTTC. Protein sequence: CASSYAPLGGYDYGYTF.

This chain uses TRBV5-5 with TRBJ2-7, with D possibly matching TRBD1 (5 bases). The CDR3 consists of 16 residues. The germline V gene encodes CDR1 SGHKS and CDR2 YYEKEE (reference sequence). V was shortened by 0 bases and J by 0 bases, with 13 bases between the two germline ends. DNA of the CDR3: TGTGCCAGCAGCTTGGGGCAGGGCGCCATCTCCTACGAGCAGTACTTC. This codes for CASSLGQGAISYEQYF.

The J gene is TRBJ1-2, the V gene TRBV12-3 or TRBV12-4; D not certain. V lost 2 bases, J lost 1 base, and 5 bases lay in between. This CDR3 has 13 amino acids. This chain's CDR3 is CASSLIINYGYTF. The CDR3 DNA is TGTGCCAGCAGTTTAATAATTAACTATGGCTACACCTTC.

The V gene is TRBV19, the J gene TRBJ1-2, with 7 bases lining up with TRBD1. CDR3 length equals 17 residues. The trim removed 6 bases at V and 0 bases at J, leaving 13 bases unmatched. Germline-derived CDR1 and CDR2 are LNHDA and SQIVND (reference sequence). The CDR3 spells CASRIRDGTDPNYGYTF. The CDR3 DNA sequence: TGTGCCAGTAGAATAAGGGACGGGACAGATCCTAACTATGGCTACACCTTC.

The chain employs TRBV18 and TRBJ2-4; 7 bases are a match to TRBD1. There are 16 residues in the CDR3. The V gene's germline CDR1 is KGHSH and CDR2 LQKENI. V lost 1 base, J lost 4 bases, and 7 bases stayed unmatched. CDR3 residues: CASSPLTGMGKNIQYF. The CDR3 DNA follows: TGTGCCAGCTCACCACTGACAGGGATGGGAAAAAACATTCAGTACTTC.

CDR3 sequence: CASSEGTSTDTQYF. CDR3 nucleotide sequence: TGTGCCAGCAGTGAGGGGACTAGCACAGATACGCAGTATTTT. The chain combines TRBV25-1 with TRBJ2-3, with D possibly matching TRBD2 (6 bases). This CDR3 has 14 amino acids. Trimming cost V 3 bases and J 0 bases, with 7 bases left between them. Per germline, CDR1 MGHDK and CDR2 SYGVNS.

This chain uses TRBV9 with TRBJ2-5; 7 bases align to TRBD1. Germline-derived CDR1 and CDR2 are SGDLS and YYNGEE. The J segment lost 4 bases and the V segment lost 3 bases, leaving 9 bases of the junction unmatched. The CDR3 totals 15 residues. The CDR3 coding sequence is TGTGCCAGCAGCGCCTCCGGGACAGAGTTAGAGACCCAGTACTTC. Translating it yields CASSASGTELETQYF.

J is TRBJ1-1 and V is TRBV18, with D perhaps matching TRBD1 (5 bases). There are 16 residues in the CDR3. The germline CDR1 and CDR2 sequences are KGHSH and LQKENI. V dropped 2 bases and J dropped 0 bases, with 13 bases sitting between them. The CDR3 bases are TGTGCCAGCTCACCAAAGGGCCCGGGGGTGAACACTGAAGCTTTCTTT. Translation gives CASSPKGPGVNTEAFF.

In its sample, this clone was seen a few times. This chain uses TRBV4-1 with TRBJ2-3; TRBD2 is a possible D gene (6 bases). The CDR3 is 17 residues long. Looked up from germline, CDR1 is MGHRA and CDR2 is YSYEKL. V dropped 0 bases and J dropped 4 bases, with 17 bases sitting between them. The CDR3 nucleotides are TGCGCCAGCAGCCAAGATCGGGCGGGGCCTGGCTCAGATACGCAGTATTTT. It is translated as CASSQDRAGPGSDTQYF.

The chain couples TRBV9 to TRBJ1-4; weak D call: TRBD1 (6 bases). From germline, CDR1 is SGDLS and CDR2 YYNGEE. The CDR3 covers 14 residues. The V and J ends lost 3 bases and 7 bases respectively, with 13 bases between them. This CDR3 reads CASSGGGSGEKLFF. In DNA, the CDR3 is TGTGCCAGCAGCGGAGGGGGTTCAGGTGAAAAACTGTTTTTT.

The chain uses TRBV27 and TRBJ2-2; 8 positions agree with TRBD1. V trimming: 4 bases; J trimming: 3 bases; junction bases outside the gene matches: 4. CDR1 MNHEY and CDR2 SMNVEV come from the germline V gene (reference sequence). This CDR3 comprises 15 residues. The CDR3 region is CASSSWDRHTGELFF. Written as DNA, the CDR3 is TGTGCCAGCAGTTCCTGGGACAGGCACACCGGGGAGCTGTTTTTT.